The rows below give T cell receptor beta chains drawn from one sample of a study of CD8 T cells in Susac syndrome. TCRdb recomputed calls from the immunoSEQ multiplex PCR reads with MiXCR, one row per CDR3 protein. In the table there are some 80,000 distinct CDR3 sequences, approximately 94% of which are singletons. Sequencing input: CD8+ T cells from PBMCs. The receptors originated from a human donor in good health. Each CDR3 is given with its conserved first and last residue. A D gene is named only where the DNA matches it firmly. Some rows have no size entry. The others give once, few or many, or a class for an expanded clone.

V	J	size	D	CDR3	DNA
TRBV9	TRBJ2-6	.	.	CASSPYRAGANVLTF	TGTGCCAGCAGCCCATACAGGGCTGGGGCCAACGTCCTGACTTTC
TRBV6-2/TRBV6-3	TRBJ2-1	.	.	CASSPGTEQFF	TGTGCCAGCAGTCCCGGGACTGAGCAGTTCTTC
TRBV19	TRBJ1-5	.	TRBD1	CASSIPTGNQPQHF	TGTGCCAGTAGTATCCCGACAGGGAATCAGCCCCAGCATTTT
TRBV29-1	TRBJ2-1	.	.	CSTGSLYEQFF	TGCAGTACGGGGAGTCTCTATGAGCAGTTCTTC
TRBV6-2/TRBV6-3	TRBJ2-1	.	TRBD2	CASSYSMLAGGPIDEQFF	TGTGCCAGCAGTTACTCGATGCTGGCGGGAGGGCCCATAGATGAGCAGTTCTTC
TRBV3-1	TRBJ2-5	.	TRBD1	CASSRDRGRGTEETQYF	TGTGCCAGCAGCCGGGACAGGGGGAGAGGCACGGAAGAGACCCAGTACTTC
TRBV7-9	TRBJ2-1	.	.	CASSYRLDGGREQFF	TGTGCCAGCAGCTACCGCCTGGACGGCGGCCGTGAGCAGTTCTTC
TRBV6-6	TRBJ2-1	.	.	CASTPGFWYEQFF	TGTGCCAGCACACCCGGCTTTTGGTATGAGCAGTTCTTC
TRBV7-9	TRBJ1-2	.	.	CASSPALGDGNYGYTF	TGTGCCAGCAGCCCAGCCCTCGGGGACGGAAACTATGGCTACACCTTC
TRBV12-3/TRBV12-4	TRBJ2-1	once	TRBD1	CASSLTGFNEQFF	TGTGCCAGCAGTTTGACAGGGTTCAATGAGCAGTTCTTC
TRBV12-3/TRBV12-4	TRBJ1-1	.	.	CASSPFAGRSTEAFF	TGTGCCAGCAGCCCCTTCGCGGGGAGGAGCACTGAAGCTTTCTTT
TRBV20-1	TRBJ2-7	.	.	CSASFRYEQYF	TGCAGTGCTAGTTTTAGGTACGAGCAGTACTTC
TRBV30	TRBJ2-1	.	.	CAWSEFPPRGPIDEQFF	TGTGCCTGGAGCGAGTTCCCCCCCCGGGGGCCTATAGATGAGCAGTTCTTC
TRBV9	TRBJ1-2	.	.	CASSAFSGPYGYTF	TGTGCCAGCAGCGCTTTCTCAGGCCCCTATGGCTACACCTTC
TRBV5-4	TRBJ2-1	once	.	CASSLMAGGSNEQFF	TGTGCCAGCAGCTTGATGGCAGGGGGGTCCAATGAGCAGTTCTTC